The 18 T cell receptor beta chains below were found in one sample sequenced in a study of cytomegalovirus exposure and HLA in healthy donors. The PCR was carried out with 60 Vbeta primers and 13 Jbeta primers. Profiling relied on immunoSEQ multiplex PCR, and the TCRdb table lists in-frame clones only, not all of them. The table has roughly 160,000 clones, about 68% seen once; the top ten hold 2% to 3%. The sample taken for sequencing was PBMCs. Source of these receptors: a female donor in good health and CMV-seronegative.

The chain combines TRBV11-3 with TRBJ1-1; a weak D match, TRBD1 (6 bases). Germline CDR1 and CDR2: SGHNT and YENEEA. Trimming left V 4 bases short and J 4 bases short, with 16 bases between. CDR3 length equals 15 residues. DNA for the CDR3: TGTGCCAGCAGCTGCCCCACAGGGAGCGGCACTGAAGCTTTCTTT. Amino acids: CASSCPTGSGTEAFF. Full variable domain (missing parts from reference TRBV11-3 and TRBJ1-1): EAGVVQSPRYKIIEKKQPVAFWCNPISGHNTLYWYLQNLGQGPELLIRYENEEAVDDSQLPKDRFSAERLKGVDSTLKIQPAELGDSAVYLCASSCPTGSGTEAFFGQGTRLTVV.

The rearrangement joins TRBV6-4 to TRBJ2-3; a weak D match, TRBD1 (6 bases). V was shortened by 4 bases and J by 5 bases, with 13 bases between the two germline ends. Germline assignment: CDR1 MRHNA and CDR2 SNTAGT. This CDR3 comprises 14 residues. CDR3: CASSVGTGKDTQYF. As DNA, the CDR3 is TGTGCCAGCAGTGTAGGAACAGGGAAAGATACGCAGTATTTT.

The V gene is TRBV19, the J gene TRBJ2-1; 11 nucleotides align to TRBD2. CDR3 length: 15 amino acids. Germline CDR1 is LNHDA and CDR2 is SQIVND (reference sequence). The trim removed 4 bases at V and 3 bases at J, leaving 2 bases unmatched. The CDR3, as DNA: TGTGCCAGTAGTACGGGACTAGCGGACTACAATGAGCAGTTCTTC. As protein: CASSTGLADYNEQFF.

This clone appeared a few times. The chain links TRBV14 to TRBJ2-3, with 13 bases that match TRBD2. CDR3 length equals 18 residues. Germline V gene sequence: CDR1 SGHDN, CDR2 FVKESK. The trim removed 2 bases at V and 2 bases at J, leaving 7 bases unmatched. The DNA of the CDR3 is TGTGCCAGCAGCCAACGGGGACTAGCGGGGAACATCACAGATACGCAGTATTTT. This sequence encodes CASSQRGLAGNITDTQYF.

This clone was counted between two and nine times. The rearrangement uses TRBV23-1 and TRBJ2-1; D unresolved. TRBV23-1 has ORF status, its function being uncertain. This CDR3 region has 17 residues. Trimming pared 6 bases from V and 1 base from J, leaving 19 bases between. CDR3 region: CASSPLPLRASYNEQFF. As DNA, the CDR3 is TGCGCCAGCAGCCCCTTGCCTCTAAGAGCGTCCTACAATGAGCAGTTCTTC.

The rearrangement links TRBV27 to TRBJ2-7; 9 bases line up with TRBD1. V gave up 1 base and J gave up 4 bases; unmatched junction bases: 11. This CDR3 has 17 amino acids. Germline lookup yields CDR1 MNHEY and CDR2 SMNVEV (reference sequence). The CDR3 nucleotides are TGTGCCAGCAGTTTATTGGGGGTCCGGGACAGGGCTTACGAGCAGTACTTC. Its protein product is CASSLLGVRDRAYEQYF.

This clone turned up a few times. The rearrangement links TRBV13 to TRBJ2-3, with 8 nucleotides matching TRBD2. After removal of 5 bases from V and 0 bases from J, the junction contained 10 bases not matched to a gene. This CDR3 has 17 residues. Germline V lookup: CDR1 PRHDT, CDR2 FYEKMQ (reference sequence). CDR3 residues: CASSPPLRGGSTDTQYF. CDR3 in DNA: TGTGCCAGCAGCCCCCCCCTCCGGGGGGGCAGCACAGATACGCAGTATTTT.

This chain joins TRBV9 and TRBJ2-2, with 9 positions matching TRBD2. Trimming removed 0 bases from V and 5 bases from J; junction bases left unmatched: 11. The germline gives CDR1 SGDLS, CDR2 YYNGEE. This CDR3 spans 18 amino acids. The CDR3 here is CASSVALGTSLVTGELFF. CDR3 DNA sequence: TGTGCCAGCAGCGTAGCACTGGGGACTAGCCTTGTGACCGGGGAGCTGTTTTTT.

This rearrangement joins TRBV6-5 to TRBJ1-5, with 8 bases fitting TRBD1. The CDR3 is 15 residues long. V dropped 2 bases and J dropped 1; count of bases not matched to a gene: 1. CDR1 is MNHEY, CDR2 SVGAGI, per germline. The CDR3 nucleotides are TGTGCCAGCAGTTACGGACAGGGAAGCAATCAGCCCCAGCATTTT. This sequence encodes CASSYGQGSNQPQHF.

This clone showed up just a few times. V is TRBV6-5 and J is TRBJ1-2, with TRBD1 matching over 10 bases. The CDR3 is 16 amino acids. Per germline, CDR1 MNHEY and CDR2 SVGAGI. J lost 2 bases, V lost 4 bases, and 7 bases had no gene match. Here the CDR3 reads CASSFRQGAGNYGYTF. The CDR3 DNA reads as TGTGCCAGCAGTTTCAGACAGGGGGCGGGGAACTATGGCTACACCTTC.

The CDR3 sequence: CASSPRDRWDSDNEKLFF. In DNA, the CDR3 is TGTGCCAGCAGCCCCCGGGATAGGTGGGACAGCGATAATGAAAAACTGTTTTTT. This sequence joins TRBV7-2 and TRBJ1-4; 7 bases map to TRBD1. The germline CDR1 and CDR2 sequences are SGHTA and FQGNSA. J gave up 4 bases and V 5 bases, and 16 bases lay outside the gene matches. CDR3 length: 18 residues. Supplemented by reference TRBV7-2 and TRBJ1-4, the full variable domain reads GAGVSQSPSNKVTEKGKDVELRCDPISGHTALYWYRQSLGQGLEFLIYFQGNSAPDKSGLPSDRFSAERTGGSVSTLTIQRTQQEDSAVYLCASSPRDRWDSDNEKLFFGSGTQLSVL.

In its sample, this clone was seen once. The V and J genes are TRBV2 and TRBJ1-5, with a possible D match to TRBD1 (5 bases). V lost 1 base and J 7 bases, leaving 14 bases between the germline ends. The CDR3 has 15 amino acids. CDR1 is SNHLY and CDR2 is FYNNEI in the germline V gene. This chain's CDR3 is CASSEGIQGKQPQHF. CDR3 DNA: TGTGCCAGCAGTGAAGGGATCCAGGGAAAACAGCCCCAGCATTTT.

The sample holds a few counts of this clone. The V and J genes are TRBV30 and TRBJ1-2; the match to TRBD1 covers 10 bases. Germline lookup yields CDR1 GTSNPN and CDR2 SVGIG (reference sequence). The CDR3 spans 15 residues. V was pared by 1 base and J by 6 bases, with 8 bases of the junction left unmatched. CDR3 sequence: CAWSGTGTGADGYTF. DNA for the CDR3: TGTGCCTGGAGTGGAACCGGGACAGGGGCTGATGGCTACACCTTC.

The chain couples TRBV7-9 to TRBJ2-1; maybe TRBD1 (6 bases). The germline V gene has CDR1 SEHNR and CDR2 FQNEAQ (reference sequence). Trimming removed 4 bases at V and 9 bases at J, with 13 bases between. CDR3 size: 13 residues. The DNA of the CDR3 is TGTGCCAGCAGCTCAAATACAGGGATTGAGCAGTTCTTC. Translated, it gives CASSSNTGIEQFF. Full variable domain (remainder filled in from reference TRBV7-9 and TRBJ2-1): DTGVSQNPRHKITKRGQNVTFRCDPISEHNRLYWYRQTLGQGPEFLTYFQNEAQLEKSRLLSDRFSAERPKGSFSTLEIQRTEQGDSAMYLCASSSNTGIEQFFGPGTRLTVL.

CDR3 coding DNA: TGCGCCAGCAGCTTGGCCCCAGGGACAGCCTCTGGAAACACCATATATTTT. This codes for CASSLAPGTASGNTIYF. The chain joins TRBV5-1 to TRBJ1-3, with 7 nucleotides matching TRBD1. Germline-derived CDR1 and CDR2 are SGHRS and YFSETQ. The CDR3 sequence is 17 residues long. Trimming took 0 bases from V and 0 from J; bases not matched to a gene: 6.

This clone was counted once. This chain uses TRBV7-6 with TRBJ1-1, with no clear D. Trimming shortened V by 5 bases and J by 2 bases, and 12 bases separated the two germline ends. Germline V gene sequence: CDR1 SGHVS, CDR2 FNYEAQ. The CDR3 loop spans 14 amino acids. This CDR3 reads CASSQVPVNTEAFF. The CDR3 bases are TGTGCCAGCAGCCAGGTTCCAGTTAACACTGAAGCTTTCTTT.

This chain connects TRBV19 to TRBJ1-2; no reliable D call. Trimming left V 3 bases short and J 4 bases short, with 12 bases between. The CDR3 covers 14 residues. Per the germline V gene, CDR1 is LNHDA and CDR2 is SQIVND (reference sequence). CDR3 bases: TGTGCCAGTAGTATTATCCGGGAGGGCTATGGCTACACCTTC. Translation: CASSIIREGYGYTF.

The rearrangement links TRBV11-2 to TRBJ2-3; the D gene is possibly TRBD1 (8 bases). The CDR3 runs to 16 residues. The germline gives CDR1 SGHAT, CDR2 FQNNGV. Between the trimmed V and J ends, which lost 5 bases and 2 bases, there was a span of 17 bases. CDR3 amino acids: CASSRRTGTNTDTQYF. As DNA, the CDR3 is TGTGCCAGCAGCCGAAGGACAGGGACTAACACAGATACGCAGTATTTT.